The 14 T cell receptor beta chains presented below share a single source sample, sequenced in a study of CD8 T cells in Susac syndrome. Random hexamers were used to reverse transcribe an amount of about 0.5 to 1 ug RNA. TCRdb re-called the immunoSEQ multiplex PCR reads with MiXCR, one entry per CDR3 protein. Here the sample spans 100,000 to 150,000 distinct CDR3 sequences, 90% to 95% being singletons. The sequencing sample was made of CD4+ T cells from PBMCs. The receptors come from a human donor in good health.

The rearrangement links TRBV2 to TRBJ2-6; 9 bases map to TRBD1. Trimming at V came to 6 bases and at J to 1 base, leaving 13 bases not matched to a gene. Germline V gives CDR1 SNHLY, CDR2 FYNNEI. The CDR3 loop spans 19 amino acids. The DNA for the CDR3 is TGTGCCAGCAGGTACAGGGGGCCTCCGCTCTTTTCTGGGGCCAACGTCCTGACTTTC. It codes for CASRYRGPPLFSGANVLTF.

J is TRBJ1-2 and V is TRBV2; D remains ambiguous. The CDR3 spans 13 residues. Trimming stripped 4 bases from V and 8 bases from J, with 14 bases between. The germline V gene encodes CDR1 SNHLY and CDR2 FYNNEI. CDR3 protein: CASSVRLQEGYTF. In DNA form, the CDR3 reads TGTGCCAGCAGTGTTAGACTTCAAGAGGGCTACACCTTC.

The rearrangement links TRBV5-1 to TRBJ2-7; 11 nucleotides agree with TRBD1. The CDR3 has 15 residues. The V gene's germline CDR1 is SGHRS and CDR2 YFSETQ. J lost 9 bases, V lost 2 bases, and 10 bases had no gene match. The CDR3 is CASSLGQGAPQPQYF. Here the CDR3 DNA reads TGCGCCAGCAGCTTAGGACAGGGGGCACCCCAACCGCAGTACTTC.

The CDR3 loop reads CASSLAVGQPQHF. The CDR3 bases are TGTGCCAGCAGTTTAGCTGTTGGGCAGCCCCAGCATTTT. The chain employs TRBV12-3 or TRBV12-4 and TRBJ1-5, with D unresolved. Trimming shortened V by 0 bases and J by 7 bases, and 7 bases separated the two germline ends. The CDR3 is 13 amino acids.

The genes are TRBV29-1 and TRBJ2-5; D gene unclear. The CDR3 runs 12 residues. Per the germline V gene, CDR1 is SQVTM and CDR2 is ANQGSEA. The germline V and J ends were trimmed by 8 bases and 5 bases, with 15 bases remaining between them. The CDR3 nucleotides are TGCAGCATCCCCCCGGTTAGCGAGACCCAGTACTTC. It specifies CSIPPVSETQYF.

The chain combines TRBV29-1 with TRBJ2-7, with 10 bases matching TRBD1. Unmatched junction bases numbered 3, after V lost 2 bases and J lost 2 bases. CDR1 is SQVTM, CDR2 ANQGSEA, per germline. The CDR3 totals 14 residues. CDR3 nucleotide sequence: TGCAGCGTTGAAACCGGGACAGGGGCCTACGAGCAGTACTTC. Amino acid sequence: CSVETGTGAYEQYF.

The chain couples TRBV18 to TRBJ1-1; 8 bases are a match to TRBD1. The V gene's germline CDR1 is KGHSH and CDR2 LQKENI. With V trimmed by 4 bases and J by 4 bases, 2 bases remained unmatched. This CDR3 is built from 13 residues. CDR3 sequence: CASSLDRVTEAFF. The CDR3 DNA reads TGTGCCAGCTCACTGGACAGGGTCACTGAAGCTTTCTTT. Together with reference TRBV18 and TRBJ1-1, the CDR3 gives the full variable domain: NAGVMQNPRHLVRRRGQEARLRCSPMKGHSHVYWYRQLPEEGLKFMVYLQKENIIDESGMPKERFSAEFPKEGPSILRIQQVVRGDSAAYFCASSLDRVTEAFFGQGTRLTVV.

This chain links TRBV20-1 with TRBJ1-3; tentative D call: TRBD1 (5 bases). The V gene's germline CDR1 is DFQATT and CDR2 SNEGSKA (reference sequence). The CDR3 contains 12 residues. In DNA form, the CDR3 reads TGCGGCTTGGGACCAACTGGAAACACCATATATTTT. Translation gives CGLGPTGNTIYF.

The chain combines TRBV29-1 with TRBJ1-1; 7 bases fit TRBD1. V shed 6 bases and J 3 bases; nucleotides not matched to a gene: 7. Per the germline V gene, CDR1 is SQVTM and CDR2 is ANQGSEA. The CDR3 spans 13 residues. The CDR3 sequence: CSVLTGRYTEAFF. CDR3 DNA: TGCAGCGTGTTGACAGGGAGGTACACTGAAGCTTTCTTT.

The V call is TRBV27, the J call TRBJ2-6; tentatively, D is TRBD2 (5 bases). Germline V gene data show CDR1 as MNHEY and CDR2 as SMNVEV (reference sequence). The CDR3 loop spans 19 amino acids. V was shortened by 3 bases and J by 0 bases, with 18 bases between the two germline ends. The CDR3 DNA is TGTGCCAGCAGTTTCCTCTCCGGCGGGTTGGGCTCTGGGGCCAACGTCCTGACTTTC. Its protein is CASSFLSGGLGSGANVLTF. The entire variable domain, with the rest obtained from reference TRBV27 and TRBJ2-6, is as follows: EAQVTQNPRYLITVTGKKLTVTCSQNMNHEYMSWYRQDPGLGLRQIYYSMNVEVTDKGDVPEGYKVSRKEKRNFPLILESPSPNQTSLYFCASSFLSGGLGSGANVLTFGAGSRLTVL.

This chain uses TRBV5-6 with TRBJ1-5; no clear D. V was trimmed by 4 bases and J by 5 bases, leaving 16 bases between them. Germline V gene data show CDR1 as SGHDT and CDR2 as YYEEEE. CDR3 size: 15 residues. The CDR3 spells CASSLGGRADQPQHF. Here the CDR3 DNA reads TGTGCCAGCAGCCTTGGTGGGAGGGCCGATCAGCCCCAGCATTTT. Based on the CDR3 plus reference TRBV5-6 and TRBJ1-5, the full variable domain is DAGVTQSPTHLIKTRGQQVTLRCSPKSGHDTVSWYQQALGQGPQFIFQYYEEEERQRGNFPDRFSGHQFPNYSSELNVNALLLGDSALYLCASSLGGRADQPQHFGDGTRLSIL.

This clonotype showed up just once. The chain links TRBV5-1 to TRBJ1-2, with 7 bases fitting TRBD1. This CDR3 spans 13 amino acids. The V gene end was trimmed by 4 bases and the J gene end by 4 bases; junction bases not matched to a gene: 4. The germline V gene encodes CDR1 SGHRS and CDR2 YFSETQ. This CDR3 is CASSPDRFYGYTF. The CDR3 DNA reads TGCGCCAGCAGCCCGGACAGGTTCTATGGCTACACCTTC.

The chain uses TRBV3-1 and TRBJ1-1, with TRBD1 matching 10 bases. Trimming cost V 0 bases and J 4 bases; bases outside gene matches: 14. This CDR3 comprises 19 residues. The germline CDR1 and CDR2 sequences are LGHDT and YNNKEL (reference sequence). The CDR3 protein is CASSQDRDLGDRGITEAFF. The CDR3 region has the DNA TGTGCCAGCAGCCAAGATCGGGATTTAGGGGACAGGGGCATCACTGAAGCTTTCTTT. Supplemented by reference TRBV3-1 and TRBJ1-1, the full variable domain reads DTAVSQTPKYLVTQMGNDKSIKCEQNLGHDTMYWYKQDSKKFLKIMFSYNNKELIINETVPNRFSPKSPDKAHLNLHINSLELGDSAVYFCASSQDRDLGDRGITEAFFGQGTRLTVV.

This sequence joins TRBV7-9 and TRBJ2-3, with 9 bases that match TRBD2. Germline V gene data show CDR1 as SEHNR and CDR2 as FQNEAQ (reference sequence). This CDR3 spans 15 amino acids. The V and J ends lost 3 bases and 3 bases, in that order; junction bases with no gene match: 4. CDR3 residues: CASSLSGRRTDTQYF. DNA for the CDR3: TGTGCCAGCAGCTTGAGCGGGAGGAGGACAGATACGCAGTATTTT.